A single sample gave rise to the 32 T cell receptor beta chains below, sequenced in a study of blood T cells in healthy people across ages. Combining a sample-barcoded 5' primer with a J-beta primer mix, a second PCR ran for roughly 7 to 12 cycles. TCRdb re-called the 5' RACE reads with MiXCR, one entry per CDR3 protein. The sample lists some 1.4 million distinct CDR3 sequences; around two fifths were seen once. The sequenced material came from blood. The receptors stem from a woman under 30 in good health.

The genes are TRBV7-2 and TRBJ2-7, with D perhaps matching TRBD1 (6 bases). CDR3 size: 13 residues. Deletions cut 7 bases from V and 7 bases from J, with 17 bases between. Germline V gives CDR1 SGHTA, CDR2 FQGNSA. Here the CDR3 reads CASTLTGYNEQYF. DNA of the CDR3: TGTGCCAGCACCCTGACAGGTTACAATGAGCAGTACTTC.

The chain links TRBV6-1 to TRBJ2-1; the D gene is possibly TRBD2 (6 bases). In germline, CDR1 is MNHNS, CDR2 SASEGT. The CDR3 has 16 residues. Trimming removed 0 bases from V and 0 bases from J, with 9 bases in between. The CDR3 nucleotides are TGTGCCAGCAGTGAAGCGGACGGGAGCTCCTACAATGAGCAGTTCTTC. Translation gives CASSEADGSSYNEQFF.

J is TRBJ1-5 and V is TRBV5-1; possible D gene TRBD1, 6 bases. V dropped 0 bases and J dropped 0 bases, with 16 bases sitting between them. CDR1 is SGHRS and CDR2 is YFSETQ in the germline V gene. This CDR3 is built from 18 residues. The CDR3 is CASSLGWGGADSNQPQHF. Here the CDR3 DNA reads TGCGCCAGCAGCTTGGGCTGGGGGGGCGCCGATAGCAATCAGCCCCAGCATTTT.

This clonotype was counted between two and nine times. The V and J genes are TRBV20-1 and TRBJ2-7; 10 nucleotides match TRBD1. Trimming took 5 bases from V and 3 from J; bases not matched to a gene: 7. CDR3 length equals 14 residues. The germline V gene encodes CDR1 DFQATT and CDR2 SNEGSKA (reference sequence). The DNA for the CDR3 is TGCAGTGCTCTGCCGGGACAGGGGTTCTACGAGCAGTACTTC. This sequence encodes CSALPGQGFYEQYF.

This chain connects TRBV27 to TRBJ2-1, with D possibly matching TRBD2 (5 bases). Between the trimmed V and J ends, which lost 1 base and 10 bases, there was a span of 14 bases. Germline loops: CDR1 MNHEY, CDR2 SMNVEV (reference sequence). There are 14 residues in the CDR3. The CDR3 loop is CASSLYGGPYEQFF. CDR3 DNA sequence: TGTGCCAGCAGTTTATACGGAGGTCCCTACGAGCAGTTCTTC.

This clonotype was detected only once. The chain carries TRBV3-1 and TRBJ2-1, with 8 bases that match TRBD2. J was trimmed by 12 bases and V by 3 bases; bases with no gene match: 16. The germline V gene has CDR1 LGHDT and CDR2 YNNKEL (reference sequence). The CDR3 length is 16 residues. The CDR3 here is CASSQASGSGSVRQFF. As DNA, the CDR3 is TGTGCCAGCAGCCAGGCCAGCGGGAGTGGCTCGGTGAGGCAGTTCTTC.

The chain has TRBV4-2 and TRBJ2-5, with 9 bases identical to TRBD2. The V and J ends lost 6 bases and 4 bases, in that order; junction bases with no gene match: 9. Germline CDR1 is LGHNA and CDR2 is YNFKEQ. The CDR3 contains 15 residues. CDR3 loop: CASSPSGGPGETQYF. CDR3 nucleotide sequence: TGTGCCAGCAGTCCCAGCGGGGGGCCTGGAGAGACCCAGTACTTC.

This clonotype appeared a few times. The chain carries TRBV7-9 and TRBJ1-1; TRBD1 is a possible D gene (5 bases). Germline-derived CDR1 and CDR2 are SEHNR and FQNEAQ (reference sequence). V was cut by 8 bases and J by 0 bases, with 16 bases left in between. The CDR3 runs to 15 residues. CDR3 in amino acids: CASEGLNDLNTEAFF. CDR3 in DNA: TGTGCCAGCGAGGGGCTTAACGACCTGAACACTGAAGCTTTCTTT.

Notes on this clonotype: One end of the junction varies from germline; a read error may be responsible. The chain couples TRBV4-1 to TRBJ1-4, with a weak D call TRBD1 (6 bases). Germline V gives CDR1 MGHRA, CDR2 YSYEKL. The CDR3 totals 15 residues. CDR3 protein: CASGQDAGHKEKLFF. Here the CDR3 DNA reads TGCGCCAGCGGCCAAGATGCGGGACATAAAGAAAAACTGTTTTTT.

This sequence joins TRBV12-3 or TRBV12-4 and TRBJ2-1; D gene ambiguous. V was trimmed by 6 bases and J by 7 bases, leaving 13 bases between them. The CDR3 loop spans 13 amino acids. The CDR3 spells CASSTVWVNEQFF. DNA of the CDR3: TGTGCCAGCAGCACGGTTTGGGTGAATGAGCAGTTCTTC.

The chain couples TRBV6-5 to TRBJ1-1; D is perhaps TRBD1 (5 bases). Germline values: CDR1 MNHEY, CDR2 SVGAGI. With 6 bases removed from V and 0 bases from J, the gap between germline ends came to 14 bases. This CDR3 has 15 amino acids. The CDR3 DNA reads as TGTGCCAGCAGCCAAAGACAGATCATGAACACTGAAGCTTTCTTT. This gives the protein CASSQRQIMNTEAFF.

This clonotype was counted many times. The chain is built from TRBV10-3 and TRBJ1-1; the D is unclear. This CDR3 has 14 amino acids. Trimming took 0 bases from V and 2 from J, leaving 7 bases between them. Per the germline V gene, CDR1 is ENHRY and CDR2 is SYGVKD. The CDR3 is CAISESVDNTEAFF. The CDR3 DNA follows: TGTGCCATCAGTGAGTCCGTGGATAACACTGAAGCTTTCTTT.

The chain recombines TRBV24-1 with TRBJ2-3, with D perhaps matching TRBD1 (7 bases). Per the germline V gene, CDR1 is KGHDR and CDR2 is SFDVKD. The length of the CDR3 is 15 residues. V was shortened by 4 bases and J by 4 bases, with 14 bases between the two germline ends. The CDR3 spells CATSDPGGGADTQYF. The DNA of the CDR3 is TGTGCCACCAGTGACCCAGGGGGAGGAGCAGATACGCAGTATTTT.

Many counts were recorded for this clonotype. DNA for the CDR3: TGTGCCAGCAGTGATGGGACAGCCTCCTACGAGCAGTACTTC. It is translated as CASSDGTASYEQYF. The chain recombines TRBV6-1 with TRBJ2-7, with 7 bases identical to TRBD1. The V gene end was trimmed by 3 bases and the J gene end by 0 bases; junction bases not matched to a gene: 2. CDR3 length equals 14 residues. Germline lookup yields CDR1 MNHNS and CDR2 SASEGT.

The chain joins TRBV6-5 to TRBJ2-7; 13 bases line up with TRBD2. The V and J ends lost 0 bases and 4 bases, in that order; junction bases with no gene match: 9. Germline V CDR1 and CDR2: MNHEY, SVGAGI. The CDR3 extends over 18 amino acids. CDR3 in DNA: TGTGCCAGCAGTTACTCGGCGGGGGGGACTAGCGGGATTTACGAGCAGTACTTC. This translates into CASSYSAGGTSGIYEQYF.

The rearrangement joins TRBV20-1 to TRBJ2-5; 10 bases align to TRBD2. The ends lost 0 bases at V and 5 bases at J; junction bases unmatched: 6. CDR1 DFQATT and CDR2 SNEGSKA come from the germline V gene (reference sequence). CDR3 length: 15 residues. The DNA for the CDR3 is TGCAGTGCTAGAGATCCGACTAGCGGGCTGGAGACCCAGTACTTC. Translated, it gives CSARDPTSGLETQYF.

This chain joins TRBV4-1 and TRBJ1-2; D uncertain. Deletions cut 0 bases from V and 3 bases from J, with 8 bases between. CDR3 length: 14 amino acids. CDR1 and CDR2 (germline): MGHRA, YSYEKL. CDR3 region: CASSQELGDYGYTF. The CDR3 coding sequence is TGCGCCAGCAGCCAAGAGTTAGGTGACTATGGCTACACCTTC.

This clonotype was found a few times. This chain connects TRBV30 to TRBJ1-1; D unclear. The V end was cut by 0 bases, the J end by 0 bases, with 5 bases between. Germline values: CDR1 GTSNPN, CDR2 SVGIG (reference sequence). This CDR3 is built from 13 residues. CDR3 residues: CAWSVGMNTEAFF. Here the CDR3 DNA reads TGTGCCTGGAGTGTAGGTATGAACACTGAAGCTTTCTTT.

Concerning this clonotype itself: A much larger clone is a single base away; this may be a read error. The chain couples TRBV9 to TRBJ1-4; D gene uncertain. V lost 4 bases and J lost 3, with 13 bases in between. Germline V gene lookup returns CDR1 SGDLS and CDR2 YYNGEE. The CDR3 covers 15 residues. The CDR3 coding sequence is TGTGCCAGCAGCTCCCGGGTCACCTCTAATGAAAAACTGTTTTTT. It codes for CASSSRVTSNEKLFF.

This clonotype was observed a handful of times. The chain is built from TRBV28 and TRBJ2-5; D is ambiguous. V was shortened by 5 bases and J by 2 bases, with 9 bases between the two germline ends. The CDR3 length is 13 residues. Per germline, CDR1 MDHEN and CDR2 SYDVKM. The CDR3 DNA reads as TGTGCCAGCAGTACCCCCCCGCAAGAGACCCAGTACTTC. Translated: CASSTPPQETQYF.

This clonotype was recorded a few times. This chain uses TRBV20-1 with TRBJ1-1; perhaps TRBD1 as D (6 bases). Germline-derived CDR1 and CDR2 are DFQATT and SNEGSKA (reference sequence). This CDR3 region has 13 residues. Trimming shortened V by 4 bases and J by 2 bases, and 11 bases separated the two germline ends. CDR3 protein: CSATDSPNTEAFF. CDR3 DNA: TGCAGTGCTACGGACAGCCCAAACACTGAAGCTTTCTTT.

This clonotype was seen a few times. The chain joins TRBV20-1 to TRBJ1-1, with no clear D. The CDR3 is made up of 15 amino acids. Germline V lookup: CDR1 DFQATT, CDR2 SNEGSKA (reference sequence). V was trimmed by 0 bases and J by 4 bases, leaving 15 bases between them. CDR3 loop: CSARDRQGRGTEAFF. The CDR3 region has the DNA TGCAGTGCTAGAGATCGTCAAGGCCGCGGCACTGAAGCTTTCTTT.

CDR3 region: CASSKLAGGPTGELFF. Here the CDR3 DNA reads TGTGCCAGCAGTAAACTGGCGGGAGGGCCCACCGGGGAGCTGTTTTTT. J is TRBJ2-2 and V is TRBV7-2; 9 nucleotides match TRBD2. The germline gives CDR1 SGHTA, CDR2 FQGNSA. V shed 6 bases, J shed 4 bases, and the junction held 9 bases outside the gene matches. This CDR3 region has 16 residues.

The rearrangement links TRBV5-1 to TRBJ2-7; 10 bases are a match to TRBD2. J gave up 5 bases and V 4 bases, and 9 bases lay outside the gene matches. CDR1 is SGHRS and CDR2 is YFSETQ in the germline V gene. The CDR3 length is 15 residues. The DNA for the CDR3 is TGCGCCAGCAGCCATGAGAGCGGGAGGGTCCACGAGCAGTACTTC. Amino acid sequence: CASSHESGRVHEQYF.

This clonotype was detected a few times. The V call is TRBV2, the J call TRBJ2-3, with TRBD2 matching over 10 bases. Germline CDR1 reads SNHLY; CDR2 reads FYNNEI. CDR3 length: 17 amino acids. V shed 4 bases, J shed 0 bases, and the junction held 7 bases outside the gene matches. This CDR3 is CASSVAGGKSSTDTQYF. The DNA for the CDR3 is TGTGCCAGCAGTGTAGCGGGGGGTAAATCTAGCACAGATACGCAGTATTTT.

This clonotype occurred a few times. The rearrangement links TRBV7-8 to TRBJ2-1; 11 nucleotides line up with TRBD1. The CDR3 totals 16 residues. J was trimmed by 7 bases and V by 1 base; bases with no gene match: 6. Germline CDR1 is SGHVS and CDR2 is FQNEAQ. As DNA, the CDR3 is TGTGCCAGCAGCTTAGGGATTGGGACAGGGGGTAATGAGCAGTTCTTC. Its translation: CASSLGIGTGGNEQFF.

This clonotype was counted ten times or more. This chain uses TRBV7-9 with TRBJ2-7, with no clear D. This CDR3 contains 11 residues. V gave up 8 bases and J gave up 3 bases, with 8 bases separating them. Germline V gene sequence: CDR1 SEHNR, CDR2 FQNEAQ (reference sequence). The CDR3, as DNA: TGTGCCAGCGAAGTTAACTACGAGCAGTACTTC. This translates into CASEVNYEQYF.

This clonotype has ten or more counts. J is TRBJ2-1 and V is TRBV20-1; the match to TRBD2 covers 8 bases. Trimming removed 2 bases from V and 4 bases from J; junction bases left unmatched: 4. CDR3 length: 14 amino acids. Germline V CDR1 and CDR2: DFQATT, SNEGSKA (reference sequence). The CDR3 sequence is CSARLAGLYNEQFF. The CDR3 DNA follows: TGCAGTGCTAGACTAGCGGGCCTTTACAATGAGCAGTTCTTC.

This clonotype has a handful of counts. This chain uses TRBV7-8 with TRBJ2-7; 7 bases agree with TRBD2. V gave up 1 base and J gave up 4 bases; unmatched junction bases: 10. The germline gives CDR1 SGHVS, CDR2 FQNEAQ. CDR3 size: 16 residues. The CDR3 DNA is TGTGCCAGCAGCTTAGAACTAGCGTCATTATTTTACGAGCAGTACTTC. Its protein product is CASSLELASLFYEQYF.

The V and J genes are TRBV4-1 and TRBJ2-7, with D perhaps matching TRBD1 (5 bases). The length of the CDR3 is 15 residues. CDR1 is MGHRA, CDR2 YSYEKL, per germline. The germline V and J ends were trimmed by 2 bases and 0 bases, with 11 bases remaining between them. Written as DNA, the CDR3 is TGCGCCAGCAGCCAAACACCAGGGAACTCCTACGAGCAGTACTTC. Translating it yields CASSQTPGNSYEQYF.

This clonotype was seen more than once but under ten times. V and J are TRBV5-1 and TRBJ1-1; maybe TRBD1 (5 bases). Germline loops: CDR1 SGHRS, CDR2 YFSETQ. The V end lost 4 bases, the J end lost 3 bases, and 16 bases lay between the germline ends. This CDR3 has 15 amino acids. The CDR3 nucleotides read TGCGCCAGCAGCCATGGCGGGGGACGGTACACTGAAGCTTTCTTT. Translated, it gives CASSHGGGRYTEAFF.

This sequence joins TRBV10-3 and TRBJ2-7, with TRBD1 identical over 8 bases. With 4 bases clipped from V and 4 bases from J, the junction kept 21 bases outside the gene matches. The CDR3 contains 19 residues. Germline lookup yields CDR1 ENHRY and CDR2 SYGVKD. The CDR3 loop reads CAISARDRTPKPEGYEQYF. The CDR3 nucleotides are TGTGCCATCAGTGCCCGGGACAGGACGCCAAAACCTGAAGGATACGAGCAGTACTTC.